This T cell receptor beta chain was observed in a study of cytomegalovirus exposure and HLA in healthy donors. Study details: In terms of ancestry, the Caucasian-associated cluster contained roughly 80% of the roughly 400 genotyped donors.

Both 60 Vbeta primers and 13 Jbeta primers went into the PCR. Method: immunoSEQ multiplex PCR; TCRdb's copy keeps in-frame clones and lacks some. This table lists about 67,000 clones. Germline CDR1 reads MGHRA; CDR2 reads YSYEKL. This CDR3 region has 17 residues. Between the trimmed V and J ends, which lost 6 bases and 0 bases, there was a span of 20 bases. The sequence came from a woman aged 40 to 55 in good health and CMV-seropositive. The V call is TRBV4-1, the J call TRBJ1-2; tentative D call: TRBD1 (5 bases). Sequencing was carried out using PBMCs. This CDR3 reads CASSLQVGALANYGYTF. For the CDR3, the DNA is TGCGCCAGCAGTCTTCAAGTAGGGGCTCTAGCTAACTATGGCTACACCTTC.